The present entry profiles one T cell receptor (beta chain) with its context. Its antigen is unknown. The CDR3 is 13 amino acids. Germline loops: CDR1 SGDLS, CDR2 YYNGEE. With 0 bases removed from V and 10 bases from J, the gap between germline ends came to 11 bases. The sample is drawn from a study of shared clonotypes between healthy human individuals. Findings and limits, study-wide: Estimated richness was generally greater in naive than memory subsets. Clonotypes which were not shared had lower generation probabilities than clonotypes that all four donors shared.

Everyone who donated was a Caucasian adult who lived in Nashville, Tennessee. Roughly 27,000 T cell genomes, or around 180 ng DNA, went into the sorted-subset replicate PCRs. The protocol was immunoSEQ multiplex PCR, while the TCRdb copy is restricted to in-frame clones and leaves out a portion. Here the sample spans 300,000 or so clones, about 74% being singletons. The sequence was obtained from a man aged 25-45 years in good health. The sequencing sample was made of memory CD4+ T cells sorted from blood. The sample's subset: CD45RA-negative fraction. The rearrangement links TRBV9 to TRBJ2-1; the D gene is possibly TRBD2 (5 bases). This chain's CDR3 is CASSVAPSGEQFF. The CDR3 region has the DNA TGTGCCAGCAGCGTAGCTCCCAGCGGCGAGCAGTTCTTC.